The rows below give T cell receptor beta chains drawn from one sample of a study of blood T cell repertoires in COVID-19. Only in-frame clones appear in the TCRdb table, and some are missing; sequencing was by immunoSEQ multiplex PCR. The table has tens of thousands of clones, 90% seen once. Sequences were obtained from peripheral blood. Receptors were obtained from a human donor in a cohort sampled during active COVID-19. The CDR3 runs from the conserved cysteine through the conserved F or W. D genes are given only for firm matches. Size is omitted from some rows. Given values are once, few, many or a class for expanded clones.

V,J,size,D,DNA,CDR3
TRBV6-1,TRBJ2-5,.,TRBD1,TGTGCCAGCAGTGAGGACAGGCACGATTTTGAGACCCAGTACTTC,CASSEDRHDFETQYF
TRBV7-2,TRBJ2-1,.,.,TGTGCCAGCAGCTTAGCGGGAGAGTCCTACAATGAGCAGTTCTTC,CASSLAGESYNEQFF
TRBV27,TRBJ2-3,.,TRBD2,TGTGCCAGCAGTTTTGCGGGAGGGACCCTGGGTACGCAGTATTTT,CASSFAGGTLGTQYF
TRBV19,TRBJ2-2,.,.,TGTGCCAGTCAAAAACAGGGAGGGACCGGGGAGCTGTTTTTT,CASQKQGGTGELFF
TRBV4-1,TRBJ2-1,.,.,TGCGCCAGCAGCCAAGACAGGGTACTTTTATCTTTAAGCTCCTACAATGAGCAGTTCTTC,CASSQDRVLLSLSSYNEQFF
TRBV7-2,TRBJ2-1,.,.,TGTGCCAGCAGCCTCGCCCTGGACTGGGAGCAGTTCTTC,CASSLALDWEQFF
TRBV6-6,TRBJ1-4,.,.,TGTGCCATTACGGGACAAATGGGTGAAAAACTGTTTTTT,CAITGQMGEKLFF
TRBV7-6,TRBJ2-2,.,.,TGTGCCAGCAGCTTAGAGCAACAGGGTCACACCGGGGAGCTGTTTTTT,CASSLEQQGHTGELFF
TRBV24-1,TRBJ2-5,.,TRBD1,TGTGCCACCAGTGAGACCAGGACAGGGAGAGAGACCCAGTACTTC,CATSETRTGRETQYF
TRBV5-1,TRBJ2-7,once,TRBD2,TGCGCCAGCAGCTCTTCTAGCGGGAGATTCTACGAGCAGTACTTC,CASSSSSGRFYEQYF
TRBV4-3,TRBJ2-3,.,TRBD2,TGCGCCAGCAGCCAAGATCAAGGTAGCGGGCCAGATACGCAGTATTTT,CASSQDQGSGPDTQYF
TRBV7-8,TRBJ2-1,.,TRBD2,TGTGCCAGCAGCTCCTCACGCAGCGGGAGAAACTACAATGAGCAGTTCTTC,CASSSSRSGRNYNEQFF
TRBV20-1,TRBJ1-1,.,TRBD1,TGCAGTGCTAGTGGACAGGGGGCTAGTACTGAAGCTTTCTTT,CSASGQGASTEAFF
TRBV7-3,TRBJ2-1,.,.,TGTGCCAGCAGCTTATCCCCAGGGGATGAGCAGTTCTTC,CASSLSPGDEQFF
TRBV7-2,TRBJ2-5,.,TRBD2,TGTGCCAGCAGCATGGGACTAGCGGGAGAGACCCAGTACTTC,CASSMGLAGETQYF
TRBV7-9,TRBJ2-1,.,TRBD2,TGTGCCAGCAGCTCCCCGACTAGCGGGAGAGGTAATGAGCAGTTCTTC,CASSSPTSGRGNEQFF
TRBV27,TRBJ2-7,once,TRBD2,TGTGCCAGCAGTTTATCGAGATGGGCGGGAGGGGACTACGAGCAGTACTTC,CASSLSRWAGGDYEQYF
TRBV9,TRBJ2-3,.,TRBD2,TGTGCCAGCAGCCCTACGGGGGGGCGGGCTAGCACAGATACGCAGTATTTT,CASSPTGGRASTDTQYF
TRBV5-1,TRBJ2-1,.,TRBD1,TGCGCCAGCAGCTTGCCCGGGACAGGCTACAATGAGCAGTTCTTC,CASSLPGTGYNEQFF
TRBV6-6,TRBJ2-1,.,TRBD2,TGTGCCAGCAGTCGAACCAAAGGGGAGGGACCCTCTACAAATGAGCAGTTCTTC,CASSRTKGEGPSTNEQFF
TRBV30,TRBJ2-2,.,.,TGTGCCGGCAGGGCCGGGGAGCTGTTTTTT,CAGRAGELFF
TRBV7-9,TRBJ2-1,.,TRBD2,TGTGCCAGCAGCTTAGAGGGACTAGCGTGGAATGAGCAGTTCTTC,CASSLEGLAWNEQFF
TRBV5-6,TRBJ2-1,.,.,TGTGCCAGCAGCCCCGGGCGGCGGGAGTTCTTC,CASSPGRREFF
TRBV18,TRBJ1-3,once,TRBD1,TGTGCCAGCTCACCAGAGGACAGGAGCGGAAACACCATATATTTT,CASSPEDRSGNTIYF
TRBV18,TRBJ2-7,.,.,TGTGCCAGCTCACCAAGCGCGAGGGCAGGTGGGAACTACGAGCAGTACTTC,CASSPSARAGGNYEQYF
TRBV28,TRBJ1-4,.,.,TGTGCCAGCAGTCCCACACAGGCTATTCAAAAACTGTTTTTT,CASSPTQAIQKLFF
TRBV7-9,TRBJ1-2,.,TRBD1,TGTGCCAGCAGCTTTTTACAGGGGGCTGACTATGGCTACACCTTC,CASSFLQGADYGYTF
TRBV28,TRBJ1-5,.,.,TGTGCCAGCAGAACCGCCGGGCGGGTAGATCAGCCCCAGCATTTT,CASRTAGRVDQPQHF
TRBV13,TRBJ2-5,few,TRBD1,TGTGCCAGCAGCTCAGGAGGGACAGGGAGTTATCAGACCCAGTACTTC,CASSSGGTGSYQTQYF
TRBV2,TRBJ2-1,.,TRBD2,TGTGCCAGCAAGAGTCTAGCGGGAGAATTAAATGAGCAGTTCTTC,CASKSLAGELNEQFF
TRBV2,TRBJ2-3,.,TRBD2,TGTGCCAGGGGACTAGCGGGAGGGTACACAGATACGCAGTATTTT,CARGLAGGYTDTQYF
TRBV21-1,TRBJ2-1,.,.,TGTGCCAGCAGCCCCTCCAAGAAGAGCTCCTACAATGAGCAGTTCTTC,CASSPSKKSSYNEQFF
TRBV29-1,TRBJ1-2,once,.,TGCAGCGTTGGCCCTGGGACTGGGAACTATGGCTACACCTTC,CSVGPGTGNYGYTF
TRBV11-3,TRBJ2-3,.,TRBD2,TGTGCCAGCAGCTTAACTAGCGGGGTCACAGATACGCAGTATTTT,CASSLTSGVTDTQYF
TRBV29-1,TRBJ2-1,.,.,TGCAGCACCGGGACTGTCCGAGGGTACAATGAGCAGTTCTTC,CSTGTVRGYNEQFF
TRBV18,TRBJ1-1,.,.,TGTGCCAGCTCAGACAGGAACACTGAAGCTTTCTTT,CASSDRNTEAFF
TRBV28,TRBJ1-5,.,.,TGTGCCAGCAGTTCGGGTGGGCAGCCCCAGCATTTT,CASSSGGQPQHF
TRBV7-9,TRBJ1-2,.,.,TGTGCCAGCAGCTTAGAGGGAGTAGGATATGGCTACACCTTC,CASSLEGVGYGYTF
TRBV7-8,TRBJ2-2,once,TRBD1,TGTGCCAGCATCCTGGGACAGGGGATCACCGGGGAGCTGTTTTTT,CASILGQGITGELFF
TRBV7-9,TRBJ1-2,.,.,TGTGCCAGCAGCTTGGGCTGGGGCCATGGCTACACCTTC,CASSLGWGHGYTF
TRBV28,TRBJ2-3,.,TRBD1,TGTGCCAGCAGGAGAACAGGGGGCACAGATACGCAGTATTTT,CASRRTGGTDTQYF
TRBV7-8,TRBJ2-7,once,.,TGTGCCAGCAGCCCTCTCTCCTACGAGCAGTACTTC,CASSPLSYEQYF
TRBV5-1,TRBJ2-1,.,TRBD2,TGCGCCAGCAGCTCGGGACTAGCGGGAGTCAATGAGCAGTTCTTC,CASSSGLAGVNEQFF
TRBV19,TRBJ2-3,.,.,TGTGCCAGTAGTAGCCTCCGAGCGACAGATACGCAGTATTTT,CASSSLRATDTQYF
TRBV19,TRBJ1-4,.,TRBD1,TGTGCCAGTACCGGGACAGGGCTACTCCCGGTCAATGAAAAACTGTTTTTT,CASTGTGLLPVNEKLFF
TRBV6-6,TRBJ1-2,.,.,TGTGCCCAGTCCGACGGGAGGAGAGGGGGCTACACCTTC,CAQSDGRRGGYTF
TRBV3-1/TRBV3-2,TRBJ2-1,.,TRBD2,TGTGCCAGCAGCCAAGGGACTAGCGGGAGTATTAACTTCTTC,CASSQGTSGSINFF
TRBV28,TRBJ2-7,.,TRBD2,TGTGCCAGCAGTTATGGACTAGCGGGAGGGATCGAGCAGTACTTC,CASSYGLAGGIEQYF
TRBV28,TRBJ2-7,.,.,TGTGCCTCCGAGACAGGTCACAACTACGAGCAGTACTTC,CASETGHNYEQYF
TRBV2,TRBJ1-5,.,TRBD1,TGTGCCAGCTCCGACAGGGGAGAGAATCAGCCCCAGCATTTT,CASSDRGENQPQHF
TRBV28,TRBJ2-5,.,TRBD2,TGTGCCAGTCAGTCCCTAGCGGGAGGACAGGAGACCCAGTACTTC,CASQSLAGGQETQYF
TRBV19,TRBJ2-7,.,.,TGTGCCAGTAGTATTCGGCAGGGTGGCTACGAGCAGTACTTC,CASSIRQGGYEQYF